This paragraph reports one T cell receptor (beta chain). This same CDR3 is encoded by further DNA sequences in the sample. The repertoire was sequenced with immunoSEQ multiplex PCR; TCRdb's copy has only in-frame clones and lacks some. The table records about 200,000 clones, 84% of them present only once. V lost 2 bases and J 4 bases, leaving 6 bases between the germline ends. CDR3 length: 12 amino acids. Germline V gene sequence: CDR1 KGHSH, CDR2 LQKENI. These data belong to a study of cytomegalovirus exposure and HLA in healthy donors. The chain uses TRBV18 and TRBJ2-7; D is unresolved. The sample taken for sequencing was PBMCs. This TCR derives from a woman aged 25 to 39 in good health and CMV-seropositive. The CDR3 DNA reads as TGTGCCAGCTCACCATCCAGTTACGAGCAGTACTTC. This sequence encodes CASSPSSYEQYF.